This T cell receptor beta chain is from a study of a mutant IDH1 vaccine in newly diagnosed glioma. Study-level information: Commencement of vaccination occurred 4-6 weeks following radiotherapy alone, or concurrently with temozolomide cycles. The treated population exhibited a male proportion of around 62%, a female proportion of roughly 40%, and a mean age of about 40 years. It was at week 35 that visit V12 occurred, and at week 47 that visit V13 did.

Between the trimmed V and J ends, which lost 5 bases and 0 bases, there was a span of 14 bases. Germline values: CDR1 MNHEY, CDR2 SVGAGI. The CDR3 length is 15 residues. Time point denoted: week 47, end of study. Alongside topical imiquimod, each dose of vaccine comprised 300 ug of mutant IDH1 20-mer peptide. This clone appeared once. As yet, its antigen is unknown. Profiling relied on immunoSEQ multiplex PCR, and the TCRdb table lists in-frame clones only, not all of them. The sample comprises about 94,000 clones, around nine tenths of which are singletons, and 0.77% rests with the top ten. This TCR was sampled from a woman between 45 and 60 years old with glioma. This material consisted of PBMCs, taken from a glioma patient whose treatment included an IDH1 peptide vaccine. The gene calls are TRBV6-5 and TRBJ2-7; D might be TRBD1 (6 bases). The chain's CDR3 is CASSRAPDSSYEQYF. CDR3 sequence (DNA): TGTGCCAGCAGTCGCGCCCCGGACAGCTCCTACGAGCAGTACTTC.